One sample yielded the 12 T cell receptor beta chains listed below, sequenced in a study of sequential checkpoint blockade in melanoma. Assay used: immunoSEQ multiplex PCR; TCRdb lists only in-frame clones, some missing. The sample has about 7,200 clones, roughly 20% seen once. Treatment in this sample: randomized to nivolumab then ipilimumab (arm A) or the reverse (arm B). Sequencing used tumor tissue (inferred from file names), obtained from a patient given nivolumab and ipilimumab in sequence. Every receptor here comes from a human donor with melanoma.

This clone was counted a few times. The V and J genes are TRBV6-8 and TRBJ1-1, with D maybe TRBD1 (5 bases). The ends were cut back, 2 bases at V and 1 base at J, with 5 bases in the middle. The CDR3 sequence is 13 residues long. CDR1 is MNHGY, CDR2 SAAAGT, per germline. Written as DNA, the CDR3 is TGTGCCAGCAGTTACGGACAGAACACTGAAGCTTTCTTT. Residues: CASSYGQNTEAFF.

This clone was counted ten times or more. The V gene is TRBV2, the J gene TRBJ2-5, with 8 bases that match TRBD2. The CDR3 spans 14 residues. Germline V gene lookup returns CDR1 SNHLY and CDR2 FYNNEI. J was trimmed by 4 bases and V by 6 bases; bases with no gene match: 7. The CDR3 DNA reads as TGTGCCAGCAGCGGACTAGCTGGGGGAGAGACCCAGTACTTC. It encodes CASSGLAGGETQYF.

This chain uses TRBV10-2 with TRBJ1-4, with D perhaps matching TRBD1 (6 bases). The germline gives CDR1 WSHSY, CDR2 SAAADI. The CDR3 contains 14 residues. V was trimmed by 7 bases and J by 9 bases, leaving 18 bases between them. CDR3 coding DNA: TGCGCCAGCACGGACGGGGGCAGGTTCAAAAAACTGTTTTTT. Translated: CASTDGGRFKKLFF.

The chain carries TRBV6-8 and TRBJ1-2; no clear D. The CDR3 runs 15 residues. Trimming cost V 3 bases and J 0 bases, with 11 bases left between them. Looked up from germline, CDR1 is MNHGY and CDR2 is SAAAGT. The CDR3 DNA follows: TGTGCCAGCAGTTATCCCCTAGAAGCTAACTATGGCTACACCTTC. This translates into CASSYPLEANYGYTF.

The CDR3 reads CASSSRDRGSPLHF. In DNA form, the CDR3 reads TGTGCCAGCAGCTCCCGGGACCGGGGTTCACCCCTCCACTTT. The J gene is TRBJ1-6, the V gene TRBV11-3, with D tentatively TRBD1 (5 bases). This CDR3 has 14 amino acids. CDR1 is SGHNT and CDR2 is YENEEA in the germline V gene. Trimming took 4 bases from V and 9 from J, leaving 13 bases between them.

This clone has a handful of counts. This chain uses TRBV6-8 with TRBJ2-7; 9 nucleotides line up with TRBD2. Germline V gene data show CDR1 as MNHGY and CDR2 as SAAAGT. The CDR3 is made up of 14 amino acids. The trim removed 5 bases at V and 3 bases at J, leaving 5 bases unmatched. The CDR3 loop reads CASSLAGTNYEQYF. The CDR3 coding sequence is TGTGCCAGCAGTCTAGCGGGGACGAACTACGAGCAGTACTTC.

The V gene is TRBV18, the J gene TRBJ1-4; tentatively, D is TRBD1 (6 bases). CDR1 and CDR2 from the germline V gene are KGHSH and LQKENI. The CDR3 has 16 amino acids. V was pared by 1 base and J by 3 bases, with 12 bases between. The CDR3 protein is CASSPRGGAANEKLFF. The CDR3, as DNA: TGTGCCAGCTCACCACGGGGGGGCGCAGCTAATGAAAAACTGTTTTTT.

The chain links TRBV5-1 to TRBJ2-7, with D maybe TRBD1 (7 bases). This CDR3 spans 14 amino acids. V was trimmed by 0 bases and J by 7 bases, leaving 14 bases between them. Germline V gives CDR1 SGHRS, CDR2 YFSETQ. CDR3 nucleotide sequence: TGCGCCAGCAGCTTGGGGGGACAGAGCGGGGAGCAGTACTTC. This encodes CASSLGGQSGEQYF.

In this sample, this clone turned up a few times. The genes are TRBV9 and TRBJ2-5; D gene unclear. CDR3 length: 15 residues. Germline assignment: CDR1 SGDLS and CDR2 YYNGEE. V was trimmed by 0 bases and J by 0 bases, leaving 9 bases between them. The CDR3 spells CASSVAVGYQETQYF. CDR3 DNA: TGTGCCAGCAGCGTAGCTGTGGGGTACCAAGAGACCCAGTACTTC.

This clone was seen ten or more times. The chain couples TRBV19 to TRBJ1-5; D uncertain. The CDR3 totals 14 residues. The germline gives CDR1 LNHDA, CDR2 SQIVND (reference sequence). The V and J ends lost 4 bases and 4 bases respectively, with 11 bases between them. The CDR3, as DNA: TGTGCCAGTAGTAGGGGTTGGGGAAATCAGCCCCAGCATTTT. This codes for CASSRGWGNQPQHF.

This clone has a handful of counts. CDR3 sequence (DNA): TGTGCCAGCAGCTTCGGGGACAGTTACAATGAGCAGTTCTTC. Its protein product is CASSFGDSYNEQFF. The chain employs TRBV11-3 and TRBJ2-1, with 7 nucleotides matching TRBD1. Germline CDR1 SGHNT, CDR2 YENEEA. The V and J ends lost 3 bases and 4 bases, in that order; junction bases with no gene match: 3. The CDR3 spans 14 residues.

The V gene is TRBV6-7, the J gene TRBJ1-1; tentative D call: TRBD1 (6 bases). Being an ORF, TRBV6-7 has a function that is uncertain. The CDR3 is 11 amino acids. The V end was cut by 2 bases, the J end by 8 bases, with 6 bases between. The CDR3 sequence: CASSYDREAFF. The CDR3 nucleotides are TGTGCCAGCAGTTACGACAGGGAAGCTTTCTTT.